This T cell receptor beta chain was identified during a study of vaccination and CD4 T cells after COVID-19. Study-level background: From HCoV-229E, HCoV-OC43, HCoV-NL63 and SARS-CoV-2, overlapping spike peptides were used to stimulate the cells.

V was cut by 1 base and J by 3 bases, with 6 bases left in between. The CDR3 loop spans 13 amino acids. Germline CDR1 is MGHDK and CDR2 is SYGVNS. The sample holds a few counts of this clonotype. Its target is unknown. Cultured CD4+ T-cell DNA underwent Oncomine TCR Beta short-read sequencing. TCRdb ran MiXCR on the PCR reads and lists one entry per CDR3 protein. Here the sample spans 5,000 or so distinct CDR3 sequences, roughly 40% being singletons. The treatment here: approximately nine-day PBMC culture with coronavirus spike peptide pools or control peptides (ViraFEST assay). The collection of CD4+ T cells from the unexposed donor took place before the COVID-19 pandemic (2011-2018). ViraFEST sequenced TCRs after peptide-pool expansion of antigen-specific T cells.

The rearrangement uses TRBV25-1 and TRBJ2-5; perhaps TRBD2 as D (5 bases). The TCR was taken from a human donor in good health. Specimen: CD4+ T cells from blood, cultured in vitro. The CDR3 region is CASSESGEETQYF. Written as DNA, the CDR3 is TGTGCCAGCAGTGAATCCGGGGAAGAGACCCAGTACTTC.